This T cell receptor beta chain was sequenced for a study of blood T cell repertoires in COVID-19. Study background: Acute and convalescent COVID-19 specimens originated in the United States, Italy and Spain. Sources were T cells, B-cell-depleted T cells, or PBMCs; the material itself was cDNA or gDNA.

Germline CDR1 is SGHNT and CDR2 is YYREEE (reference sequence). The CDR3 contains 16 residues. J lost 1 base, V lost 4 bases, and 7 bases had no gene match. This table comes from immunoSEQ multiplex PCR, and its TCRdb copy is limited to in-frame clones, with some not included. The sample holds about 200,000 clones, roughly 85% seen once. The source material was peripheral blood. The source of this sequence is a woman in her 70s with COVID-19, enrolled during active disease. The V and J genes are TRBV5-4 and TRBJ2-2, with 7 bases that match TRBD2. CDR3 in amino acids: CASSVPGLKNTGELFF. CDR3 coding DNA: TGTGCCAGCAGCGTACCGGGACTAAAGAACACCGGGGAGCTGTTTTTT.